This entry is about one T cell receptor (beta chain). The antigen is unknown. This entry is derived from a study of T-cell reconstitution after alpha-beta-depleted transplantation in children. Study-wide points: One year post-transplant, T-cell counts and diversity were largely derived from T cells produced anew. About two months after transplant, alpha-beta T cells reportedly came from several hundred expanded graft clones. Some patients owed their high day-60 TCRbeta diversity to surviving recipient T cells and thymic progenitors.

Using unique molecular identifiers, the investigators prepared the TCRbeta library. TCRdb re-derived calls from the PCR reads in MiXCR, one entry per CDR3 protein. This table has about a million distinct CDR3 sequences, about 29% appearing once. V was pared by 2 bases and J by 8 bases, with 15 bases between. The CDR3 has 14 amino acids. Per germline, CDR1 MNHEY and CDR2 SMNVEV (reference sequence). V is TRBV27 and J is TRBJ1-1; maybe TRBD1 (5 bases). Here the sequenced sample was PBMCs, mostly from graft donor cells, taken 360 days after TCRalphabeta/CD19-depleted stem cell transplant. This TCR was sampled from a boy less than two years old who had a stem cell transplant for SCID, so the T cells may come from the graft donor. The CDR3 DNA reads TGTGCCAGCAGTTTAGGAAGATGGGGCTGGGAAGCTTTCTTT. Amino acid sequence: CASSLGRWGWEAFF.